Below, 31 T cell receptor beta chains from the same sample are listed, as sequenced in a study of CD8 T cells in Susac syndrome. The RNA, about 0.5 to 1 ug, was put through reverse transcription using random hexamers. TCRdb called the immunoSEQ multiplex PCR reads again in MiXCR, with one record for every CDR3 protein. The table shows about 150,000 distinct CDR3 sequences, with around 93% occurring only once. Sequencing used CD4+ T cells from PBMCs. These receptors were obtained from a human donor with multiple sclerosis.

The genes are TRBV19 and TRBJ2-5; either TRBD1 or TRBD2 may fit D (6 bases each). V lost 3 bases and J 5 bases, leaving 10 bases between the germline ends. From germline, CDR1 is LNHDA and CDR2 SQIVND (reference sequence). The CDR3 is 13 amino acids. The CDR3 DNA sequence: TGTGCCAGTAGTATGCCGGGGGCTGAGACCCAGTACTTC. It encodes CASSMPGAETQYF.

Regarding this clonotype: The junction shows a germline mismatch at one end, possibly a read error. This sequence joins TRBV20-1 and TRBJ2-5, with 12 bases identical to TRBD2. This CDR3 is built from 15 residues. CDR1 is DFQATT, CDR2 SNEGSKA, per germline (reference sequence). CDR3 region: CSAVSSGRAQQTQYF. The CDR3 region has the DNA TGCAGTGCTGTTTCTAGCGGGAGGGCCCAACAGACCCAGTACTTC.

The chain is built from TRBV3-1 and TRBJ1-1, with D tentatively TRBD1 (5 bases). Germline V lookup: CDR1 LGHDT, CDR2 YNNKEL (reference sequence). The CDR3 totals 14 residues. V was cut by 4 bases and J by 10 bases, with 19 bases left in between. Here the CDR3 reads CASSPRGGSTGAFF. The CDR3 nucleotides read TGTGCCAGCAGCCCGCGCGGGGGGAGTACAGGAGCTTTCTTT. Variable domain in full (rest from reference TRBV3-1 and TRBJ1-1): DTAVSQTPKYLVTQMGNDKSIKCEQNLGHDTMYWYKQDSKKFLKIMFSYNNKELIINETVPNRFSPKSPDKAHLNLHINSLELGDSAVYFCASSPRGGSTGAFFGQGTRLTVV.

V usage is TRBV30 and J usage is TRBJ1-5, with a possible D match to TRBD1 (6 bases). V was clipped by 1 base and J by 2 bases, with 12 bases between them. The germline gives CDR1 GTSNPN, CDR2 SVGIG (reference sequence). This CDR3 is 15 amino acids long. CDR3 sequence reads: CAWSGTGIGNQPQHF. Written as DNA, the CDR3 is TGTGCCTGGAGTGGAACAGGGATAGGCAATCAGCCCCAGCATTTT.

The V and J genes are TRBV2 and TRBJ1-2; 7 nucleotides align to TRBD1. The germline gives CDR1 SNHLY, CDR2 FYNNEI. The CDR3 spans 13 residues. V gave up 4 bases and J gave up 3 bases; unmatched junction bases: 2. The DNA for the CDR3 is TGTGCCAGCAGTGCGGACAGGTACTATGGCTACACCTTC. Translating it yields CASSADRYYGYTF. Together with reference TRBV2 and TRBJ1-2, the CDR3 gives the full variable domain: EPEVTQTPSHQVTQMGQEVILRCVPISNHLYFYWYRQILGQKVEFLVSFYNNEISEKSEIFDDQFSVERPDGSNFTLKIRSTKLEDSAMYFCASSADRYYGYTFGSGTRLTVV.

The chain combines TRBV7-3 with TRBJ2-3, with TRBD1 as a possible D gene (6 bases). The CDR3 length is 13 residues. V lost 4 bases, J lost 5 bases, and 10 bases lay in between. Germline values: CDR1 SGHTA, CDR2 FQGTGA. The CDR3 protein is CASSSTRGDTQYF. CDR3 DNA sequence: TGTGCCAGCAGCTCAACCAGGGGAGATACGCAGTATTTT. Based on the CDR3 plus reference TRBV7-3 and TRBJ2-3, the full variable domain is GAGVSQTPSNKVTEKGKYVELRCDPISGHTALYWYRQSLGQGPEFLIYFQGTGAADDSGLPNDRFFAVRPEGSVSTLKIQRTERGDSAVYLCASSSTRGDTQYFGPGTRLTVL.

This rearrangement joins TRBV4-1 to TRBJ2-6; 10 nucleotides agree with TRBD1. The germline V gene has CDR1 MGHRA and CDR2 YSYEKL. The CDR3 totals 18 residues. Unmatched junction bases numbered 6, after V lost 4 bases and J lost 0 bases. CDR3 coding DNA: TGCGCCAGCAGCCGGGGACAGGGGTGGATCTCTGGGGCCAACGTCCTGACTTTC. Translated, it gives CASSRGQGWISGANVLTF.

V usage is TRBV29-1 and J usage is TRBJ1-1; tentative D call: TRBD1 (5 bases). The germline V gene encodes CDR1 SQVTM and CDR2 ANQGSEA. The V gene lost 6 bases and the J gene lost 0 bases, with 11 bases spanning the gap. The CDR3 length is 13 residues. CDR3 sequence reads: CSVLTAMNTEAFF. The CDR3 DNA reads as TGCAGCGTGCTGACAGCCATGAACACTGAAGCTTTCTTT.

The chain is built from TRBV29-1 and TRBJ2-4; unclear D gene. The CDR3 runs to 15 residues. V lost 7 bases and J lost 0, with 16 bases in between. Per the germline V gene, CDR1 is SQVTM and CDR2 is ANQGSEA. CDR3: CSAIAGGPAKNIQYF. CDR3 coding DNA: TGCAGCGCTATAGCAGGCGGACCAGCCAAAAACATTCAGTACTTC. Variable domain in full (rest from reference TRBV29-1 and TRBJ2-4): SAVISQKPSRDICQRGTSLTIQCQVDSQVTMMFWYRQQPGQSLTLIATANQGSEATYESGFVIDKFPISRPNLTFSTLTVSNMSPEDSSIYLCSAIAGGPAKNIQYFGAGTRLSVL.

This rearrangement joins TRBV7-2 to TRBJ1-5, with D possibly TRBD1 on 6 matching bases. The CDR3 has 16 amino acids. Germline CDR1 SGHTA, CDR2 FQGNSA. The V end lost 5 bases, the J end lost 3 bases, and 17 bases lay between the germline ends. The CDR3 loop reads CASSGQQPTLNQPQHF. The DNA for the CDR3 is TGTGCCAGCAGCGGACAGCAGCCAACCCTCAATCAGCCCCAGCATTTT.

This clonotype was observed a handful of times. This CDR3 reads CASSDPGLNTEAFF. In nucleotides, the CDR3 is TGTGCCAGCAGTGACCCAGGCCTGAACACTGAAGCTTTCTTT. This rearrangement joins TRBV25-1 to TRBJ1-1; D is unclear. The germline V and J ends were trimmed by 3 bases and 0 bases, with 8 bases remaining between them. The CDR3 is 14 amino acids. The germline gives CDR1 MGHDK, CDR2 SYGVNS.

This rearrangement joins TRBV19 to TRBJ2-3; 9 positions match TRBD2. This CDR3 contains 15 residues. V was pared by 4 bases and J by 1 base, with 3 bases of the junction left unmatched. Germline assignment: CDR1 LNHDA and CDR2 SQIVND (reference sequence). This chain's CDR3 is CASSKRGAGTDTQYF. The CDR3 nucleotides read TGTGCCAGTAGTAAGCGGGGGGCGGGCACAGATACGCAGTATTTT.

The V and J genes are TRBV7-9 and TRBJ1-5; no definite D call. Trimming stripped 4 bases from V and 4 bases from J, with 11 bases between. This CDR3 spans 14 amino acids. Germline CDR1 reads SEHNR; CDR2 reads FQNEAQ (reference sequence). The CDR3 bases are TGTGCCAGCAGCTCCAACATCGGTAATCAGCCCCAGCATTTT. It encodes CASSSNIGNQPQHF.

This chain connects TRBV5-8 to TRBJ1-2, with TRBD1 matching 8 bases. Trimming cost V 5 bases and J 4 bases; bases outside gene matches: 13. CDR1 is SGHTS, CDR2 YDEGEE, per germline. There are 16 residues in the CDR3. DNA of the CDR3: TGTGCCAGCAGTACCCGGACAGGGCGCGTAGTCTATGGCTACACCTTC. This codes for CASSTRTGRVVYGYTF.

The chain employs TRBV12-3 or TRBV12-4 and TRBJ1-1; D remains unclear. This CDR3 contains 14 residues. Trimming removed 1 base from V and 4 bases from J, with 10 bases in between. The CDR3 reads CASSLDVTSTEAFF. The CDR3 coding sequence is TGTGCCAGCAGTTTAGACGTTACTTCCACTGAAGCTTTCTTT.

V is TRBV20-1 and J is TRBJ1-1; TRBD1 is a possible D gene (6 bases). The CDR3 runs 13 residues. Trimming left V 5 bases short and J 0 bases short, with 10 bases between. The germline CDR1 and CDR2 sequences are DFQATT and SNEGSKA (reference sequence). The CDR3 loop is CSAPGQLNTEAFF. CDR3 nucleotide sequence: TGCAGTGCTCCTGGACAGTTGAACACTGAAGCTTTCTTT.

The J gene is TRBJ2-2, the V gene TRBV28; D gene ambiguous. With 5 bases removed from V and 5 bases from J, the gap between germline ends came to 6 bases. CDR1 is MDHEN and CDR2 is SYDVKM in the germline V gene. This CDR3 spans 12 amino acids. Written as DNA, the CDR3 is TGTGCCAGCAGTCCTATAACCGGGGAGCTGTTTTTT. It specifies CASSPITGELFF.

The chain carries TRBV3-1 and TRBJ1-5; TRBD1 is a possible D gene (6 bases). Trimming cost V 1 base and J 6 bases, with 10 bases left between them. The CDR3 length is 14 residues. CDR1 is LGHDT, CDR2 YNNKEL, per germline (reference sequence). The CDR3 reads CASSQAAGVQPQHF. The CDR3 nucleotides read TGTGCCAGCAGCCAAGCGGCAGGGGTTCAGCCCCAGCATTTT.

The gene calls are TRBV3-1 and TRBJ2-1; 7 bases agree with TRBD2. Trimming at V came to 0 bases and at J to 0 bases, leaving 5 bases not matched to a gene. CDR1 and CDR2 (germline): LGHDT, YNNKEL (reference sequence). The CDR3 sequence is 17 residues long. Here the CDR3 DNA reads TGTGCCAGCAGCCAAGACCTTGCGGGGGTCTCCTACAATGAGCAGTTCTTC. Encoded protein: CASSQDLAGVSYNEQFF.

In its sample, this clonotype was seen once. The chain carries TRBV5-4 and TRBJ2-1, with 9 bases that match TRBD1. This CDR3 has 13 residues. Germline CDR1 is SGHNT and CDR2 is YYREEE (reference sequence). The ends lost 4 bases at V and 7 bases at J; junction bases unmatched: 3. CDR3 region: CASSKQGANEQFF. CDR3 in DNA: TGTGCCAGCAGCAAACAGGGGGCTAATGAGCAGTTCTTC.

The V gene is TRBV6-5, the J gene TRBJ2-1; unclear D gene. Deletions cut 2 bases from V and 3 bases from J, with 5 bases between. The CDR3 length is 13 residues. CDR1 and CDR2 from the germline V gene are MNHEY and SVGAGI. The CDR3 DNA reads as TGTGCCAGCAGTTACGGCCGCTACAATGAGCAGTTCTTC. This encodes CASSYGRYNEQFF.

This clonotype was recorded once. The chain uses TRBV5-1 and TRBJ1-1; D not resolved. This CDR3 is built from 13 residues. V lost 1 base and J lost 1, with 5 bases in between. Germline V gene lookup returns CDR1 SGHRS and CDR2 YFSETQ. This CDR3 is CASSLNTNTEAFF. The DNA of the CDR3 is TGCGCCAGCAGCTTGAATACGAACACTGAAGCTTTCTTT.

The V gene is TRBV7-2, the J gene TRBJ1-2; no clear D. This CDR3 has 13 residues. Trimming stripped 1 base from V and 8 bases from J, with 11 bases between. Looked up from germline, CDR1 is SGHTA and CDR2 is FQGNSA. CDR3 protein: CASSLVGGGGYTF. As DNA, the CDR3 is TGTGCCAGCAGCTTAGTTGGAGGAGGGGGCTACACCTTC.

The chain joins TRBV4-2 to TRBJ1-5, with D possibly TRBD1 on 5 matching bases. Trimming cost V 1 base and J 2 bases, with 30 bases left between them. This CDR3 contains 22 residues. CDR1 and CDR2 (germline): LGHNA, YNFKEQ. CDR3 sequence (DNA): TGTGCCAGCAGCCAAGTAGAGGGTAGTGGCACGGGGAGGGGTTATCGCAATCAGCCCCAGCATTTT. Protein product: CASSQVEGSGTGRGYRNQPQHF.

The sample holds one count of this clonotype. The chain has TRBV11-2 and TRBJ2-5, with no clear D. Trimming stripped 5 bases from V and 7 bases from J, with 11 bases between. Germline V gives CDR1 SGHAT, CDR2 FQNNGV. This CDR3 is 12 amino acids long. The CDR3 sequence is CASSLVVGTQYF. For the CDR3, the DNA is TGTGCCAGCAGCCTGGTGGTCGGGACCCAGTACTTC. The variable domain in full, with the rest retrieved from reference TRBV11-2 and TRBJ2-5, is EAGVAQSPRYKIIEKRQSVAFWCNPISGHATLYWYQQILGQGPKLLIQFQNNGVVDDSQLPKDRFSAERLKGVDSTLKIQPAKLEDSAVYLCASSLVVGTQYFGPGTRLLVL.

The chain links TRBV10-3 to TRBJ2-1, with TRBD1 as a possible D gene (6 bases). V dropped 9 bases and J dropped 5 bases, with 14 bases sitting between them. CDR3 length: 13 amino acids. Per the germline V gene, CDR1 is ENHRY and CDR2 is SYGVKD. The CDR3 DNA sequence: TGTGCCATATCCCGGGACACCGACAATGAGCAGTTCTTC. It codes for CAISRDTDNEQFF.

The rearrangement links TRBV21-1 to TRBJ1-5. TRBV21-1 is a known pseudogene. CDR3 size: 18 residues. The CDR3 here is CASSNGGPLMDSNQPQHF. For the CDR3, the DNA is TGTGCCAGCAGCAACGGGGGACCTCTTATGGATAGCAATCAGCCCCAGCATTTT.

The chain links TRBV24-1 to TRBJ2-1, with 8 bases identical to TRBD1. The CDR3 runs to 14 residues. Looked up from germline, CDR1 is KGHDR and CDR2 is SFDVKD. V gave up 3 bases and J gave up 4 bases; unmatched junction bases: 1. This chain's CDR3 is CATSDRDRYNEQFF. The DNA of the CDR3 is TGTGCCACCAGTGATCGGGACAGGTACAATGAGCAGTTCTTC.

This clonotype appeared a few times. V is TRBV25-1 and J is TRBJ1-3, with D maybe TRBD1 (5 bases). There are 19 residues in the CDR3. Germline lookup yields CDR1 MGHDK and CDR2 SYGVNS. Trimming took off 1 base at V and 1 base at J, with 20 bases between the two ends. CDR3 nucleotide sequence: TGTGCCAGCAGTGAATGGACCCAGACAGATATTACTTCTGGAAACACCATATATTTT. As protein: CASSEWTQTDITSGNTIYF.

The gene calls are TRBV7-9 and TRBJ2-2; no definite D call. Trimming removed 1 base at V and 6 bases at J, with 15 bases between. The germline gives CDR1 SEHNR, CDR2 FQNEAQ (reference sequence). The CDR3 is made up of 16 amino acids. The CDR3 DNA reads as TGTGCCAGCAGCTTAGTTTCTATGTCGCGCTCCGGGGAGCTGTTTTTT. Its translation: CASSLVSMSRSGELFF. Full variable domain (rest looked up from reference TRBV7-9 and TRBJ2-2): DTGVSQNPRHKITKRGQNVTFRCDPISEHNRLYWYRQTLGQGPEFLTYFQNEAQLEKSRLLSDRFSAERPKGSFSTLEIQRTEQGDSAMYLCASSLVSMSRSGELFFGEGSRLTVL.

The genes are TRBV6-1 and TRBJ1-1; 12 nucleotides line up with TRBD1. This CDR3 has 16 amino acids. From germline, CDR1 is MNHNS and CDR2 SASEGT. Trimming cost V 4 bases and J 5 bases; bases outside gene matches: 8. This CDR3 reads CASSGGTGGLWTEAFF. As DNA, the CDR3 is TGTGCCAGCAGTGGCGGGACAGGGGGCTTGTGGACTGAAGCTTTCTTT.